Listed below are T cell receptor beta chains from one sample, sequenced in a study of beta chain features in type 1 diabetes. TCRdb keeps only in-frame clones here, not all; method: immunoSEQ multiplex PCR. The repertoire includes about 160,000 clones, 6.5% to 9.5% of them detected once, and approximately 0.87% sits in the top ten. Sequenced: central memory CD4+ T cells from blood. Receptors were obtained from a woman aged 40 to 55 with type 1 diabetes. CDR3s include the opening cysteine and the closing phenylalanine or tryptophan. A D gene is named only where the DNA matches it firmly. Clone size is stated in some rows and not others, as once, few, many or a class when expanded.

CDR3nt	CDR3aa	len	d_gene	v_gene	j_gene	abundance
TGTGCCAGCAGCGTTAGCGGGGGCGCCGACCAGTACTTC	CASSVSGGADQYF	13	TRBD2	TRBV11-2	TRBJ2-5	.
TGTGCCATATCAGGGGTTAACACTGAAGCTTTCTTT	CAISGVNTEAFF	12	.	TRBV10-3	TRBJ1-1	.
TGTGCCAGCAGCTTAGGACTAGCGGTGAACAATGAGCAGTTCTTC	CASSLGLAVNNEQFF	15	TRBD2	TRBV4-2	TRBJ2-1	.
TGTGCCAGCAGCTCTACCCAAATTAGCGGGGGTCTCCTCTTC	CASSSTQISGGLLF	14	TRBD2	TRBV7-2	TRBJ2-1	few
TGTGCCAGCTCACTCAACCGGGACAGCACTAACTATGGCTACACCTTC	CASSLNRDSTNYGYTF	16	TRBD1	TRBV18	TRBJ1-2	few
TGTGCCAGCATTTTTCTAGCGGGAGAAGTGCAGTACTTC	CASIFLAGEVQYF	13	TRBD2	TRBV2	TRBJ2-7	many
TGCGCCAGCAGCCAAGATATCAGGACAGGGGACAACCATGACGAGCAGTACTTC	CASSQDIRTGDNHDEQYF	18	TRBD1	TRBV4-3	TRBJ2-7	.
TGTGCCAGCAGCTTAGAGGGAGGTTTGGCTACGCAGTATTTT	CASSLEGGLATQYF	14	.	TRBV7-2	TRBJ2-3	.
TGTGCCATCAGTGACGGGGGGGTTGAGCAGTTCTTC	CAISDGGVEQFF	12	TRBD2	TRBV10-3	TRBJ2-1	.
TGTGCCAGTAGAGAGGGACAGCTGAACACTGAAGCTTTCTTT	CASREGQLNTEAFF	14	TRBD1	TRBV19	TRBJ1-1	few
TGTGCCAGCAGAGTAAGGGGCTCTTACACAGATACGCAGTATTTT	CASRVRGSYTDTQYF	15	.	TRBV7-8	TRBJ2-3	.
TGTGCCAGCAGCTTAGCGGGGCCACAGGGTTGGTTCTTC	CASSLAGPQGWFF	13	.	TRBV7-2	TRBJ2-1	.
TGTGCCATCAGCAGGGGACAGGGACCTTATGGCTACACCTTC	CAISRGQGPYGYTF	14	TRBD1	TRBV10-3	TRBJ1-2	.
TGTGCCAGCTCACAAGGGACTAGCGGGACCTACAATGAGCAGTTCTTC	CASSQGTSGTYNEQFF	16	TRBD2	TRBV18	TRBJ2-1	few
TGCAGCGTTGAAGGAGGACAACCGGGACTGCCCACAGATACGCAGTATTTT	CSVEGGQPGLPTDTQYF	17	.	TRBV29-1	TRBJ2-3	few
TGTGCCAGCTCACCTGACAGGACTAATCAGCCCCAGCATTTT	CASSPDRTNQPQHF	14	.	TRBV18	TRBJ1-5	few
TGTGCCAGCAGACCGAGGGTGAAGGCTGGGGCCAACGTCCTGACTTTC	CASRPRVKAGANVLTF	16	.	TRBV27	TRBJ2-6	few
TGTGCCAGCACCCCTCGGGGGTCGGCCTACGAGCAGTACTTC	CASTPRGSAYEQYF	14	.	TRBV7-2	TRBJ2-7	few
TGCGCCAGCAGCGACGGGACTAGACCTTACAATGAGCAGTTCTTC	CASSDGTRPYNEQFF	15	TRBD2	TRBV5-1	TRBJ2-1	few
TGTGCCAGCAGCCCGGGACGGGGGGCTGACTATGGCTACACCTTC	CASSPGRGADYGYTF	15	.	TRBV5-4	TRBJ1-2	.
TGTGCCAGCAGTTCCCCGGGACAGGGGAACATTCAGTACTTC	CASSSPGQGNIQYF	14	TRBD1	TRBV28	TRBJ2-4	many
TGTGCCAGCAGCCCGACAGGGGCAAACAATGAGCAGTTCTTC	CASSPTGANNEQFF	14	TRBD1	TRBV7-9	TRBJ2-1	few
TGTGCCAGCAGCTTACAGGTCCGCCAGAGCTCCTACAATGAGCAGTTCTTC	CASSLQVRQSSYNEQFF	17	.	TRBV11-2	TRBJ2-1	.
TGTGCCAGCAGCGTAGAGGGACAGGGGACGCAGTATTTT	CASSVEGQGTQYF	13	TRBD1	TRBV9	TRBJ2-3	.
TGTGCCAGCAGCGTAGTTTCAGGGAGCACAGATACGCAGTATTTT	CASSVVSGSTDTQYF	15	.	TRBV9	TRBJ2-3	.
TGTGCCAGCAGAACCCTCAGGACAGGGGAGAGCTATGGCTACACCTTC	CASRTLRTGESYGYTF	16	TRBD1	TRBV27	TRBJ1-2	.
TGTGCCAGCAGCCTCGACAGGGACTATGGCTACACCTTC	CASSLDRDYGYTF	13	TRBD1	TRBV28	TRBJ1-2	.
TGTGCCAGCATGTTTAGTGATGAGCAGTTCTTC	CASMFSDEQFF	11	.	TRBV28	TRBJ2-1	few
TGTGCCAGCAGTGGTCAGGGGAATCAGCCCCAGCATTTT	CASSGQGNQPQHF	13	.	TRBV25-1	TRBJ1-5	.
TGTGCCAGCAGCTTGGCTTCACAGGGCACAGATACGCAGTATTTT	CASSLASQGTDTQYF	15	.	TRBV5-4	TRBJ2-3	many
TGTGCCAGCAGCAAAGAGGGGGTTGGATCCTATGGCTACACCTTC	CASSKEGVGSYGYTF	15	.	TRBV21-1	TRBJ1-2	.
TGTGCCAGTAGTCCCCGAGGGACTTCGAATGAGCAGTTCTTC	CASSPRGTSNEQFF	14	.	TRBV19	TRBJ2-1	many
TGTGCCAGCAGTTTGACTAGCGGGAGTGGAGATACGCAGTATTTT	CASSLTSGSGDTQYF	15	TRBD2	TRBV28	TRBJ2-3	few
TGTGCCAGCAGCGCTAGCGGGCTGGGCGATGAGCAGTTCTTC	CASSASGLGDEQFF	14	TRBD2	TRBV9	TRBJ2-1	few
TGCGCCAGCAGCCAAGATTCAGACTACACTGAAGCTTTCTTT	CASSQDSDYTEAFF	14	.	TRBV4-1	TRBJ1-1	few
TGTGCCAGCAGCTTAGCGTGGGGCCACAATGAGCAGTTCTTC	CASSLAWGHNEQFF	14	.	TRBV7-2	TRBJ2-1	.
TGTGCCAGCAGGGAGGACAGGGAAAATGAGCAGTTCTTC	CASREDRENEQFF	13	TRBD1	TRBV2	TRBJ2-1	few
TGCAGCGGATTGACAGGGGGAAGGGCTGAAGCTTTCTTT	CSGLTGGRAEAFF	13	TRBD1	TRBV29-1	TRBJ1-1	few
TGTGCCAGTAGTCTCCCCAACCGGCGGGACCTAAACTATGGCTACACCTTC	CASSLPNRRDLNYGYTF	17	.	TRBV19	TRBJ1-2	few
TGTGCCACCACAGGGAACCATGGCTACACCTTC	CATTGNHGYTF	11	.	TRBV19	TRBJ1-2	.
TGCAGCGTGGGCTCCGGGCGGGGGATACAAGAGACCCAGTACTTC	CSVGSGRGIQETQYF	15	TRBD2	TRBV29-1	TRBJ2-5	.
TGTGCCAGCAGCTTAGTTGGGACAGCTAACTATGGCTACACCTTC	CASSLVGTANYGYTF	15	TRBD1	TRBV7-2	TRBJ1-2	few
TGCGCCAGCAGCCAAGGAAGGACAGGGACCGAGCAGTTCTTC	CASSQGRTGTEQFF	14	TRBD1	TRBV4-3	TRBJ2-1	many
TGTGCCAGCAGCTTAGTCAAGGGGGCCTACGAGCAGTACTTC	CASSLVKGAYEQYF	14	.	TRBV7-9	TRBJ2-7	.
TGTGCCAGCAGCTTAGATAGTCCAACTAATGAAAAACTGTTTTTT	CASSLDSPTNEKLFF	15	.	TRBV7-9	TRBJ1-4	few
TGCGCCAGCAGCCCACAGGGAAACTATGGCTACACCTTC	CASSPQGNYGYTF	13	.	TRBV4-1	TRBJ1-2	.
TGTGCCAGCAGCTTGCCTAGCGGGGGCTTGACCACAGATACGCAGTATTTT	CASSLPSGGLTTDTQYF	17	TRBD2	TRBV5-4	TRBJ2-3	few
TGCGCCAGCAGCTTGGATGGGACAGGGCTCTACGAGCAGTACTTC	CASSLDGTGLYEQYF	15	TRBD1	TRBV5-1	TRBJ2-7	.
TGTGCCAGCAGCCAAGACCCAACTCTCCGCGATGGCTACACCTTC	CASSQDPTLRDGYTF	15	.	TRBV4-2	TRBJ1-2	few
TGTGCCAGCAGCTCTCCAGGGAAAAATCAGCCCCAGCATTTT	CASSSPGKNQPQHF	14	.	TRBV11-2	TRBJ1-5	.
TGCGCCAGCAGCCAAGATGGGCCCCCCACCGGGGAGCTGTTTTTT	CASSQDGPPTGELFF	15	.	TRBV4-3	TRBJ2-2	few
TGTGCCAGCAGCGACAGGCTAGCGGACACTAATGAGCAGTTCTTC	CASSDRLADTNEQFF	15	.	TRBV7-3	TRBJ2-1	.
TGCGCCAGCAGCTTGAGATGGGACAGCTACGAGCAGTACTTC	CASSLRWDSYEQYF	14	TRBD1	TRBV5-1	TRBJ2-7	few